The 23 T cell receptor beta chains presented below share a single source sample, sequenced in a study of T-cell memory formation after mild COVID-19. Using its own MiXCR run on the 5' RACE reads, TCRdb lists one record per CDR3 protein. Counted here are about 350,000 distinct CDR3 sequences, roughly an eighth occurring once; the ten biggest clones make up 20% to 25%. Sequenced: PBMCs or a T cell subset sorted from them (not recorded which). The receptors were sampled from a young man who had mild COVID-19 (a few samples of this study predate the infection). Cell type and time point are not known.

The chain couples TRBV18 to TRBJ2-7, with TRBD1 matching 9 bases. Germline assignment: CDR1 KGHSH and CDR2 LQKENI. This CDR3 is built from 13 residues. V dropped 2 bases and J dropped 7; count of bases not matched to a gene: 3. The CDR3 coding sequence is TGTGCCAGCTCACCAGGGACAGGGTGGGAGCAGTACTTC. Its translation: CASSPGTGWEQYF.

The V gene is TRBV5-1, the J gene TRBJ1-2, with TRBD1 matching 9 bases. V shed 2 bases, J shed 6 bases, and the junction held 8 bases outside the gene matches. This CDR3 is built from 15 residues. Looked up from germline, CDR1 is SGHRS and CDR2 is YFSETQ. The CDR3 sequence is CASSFRTGEGDGYTF. CDR3 nucleotide sequence: TGCGCCAGCAGCTTTAGGACAGGGGAAGGAGATGGCTACACCTTC.

The V gene is TRBV6-5, the J gene TRBJ2-5; the D gene is possibly TRBD2 (6 bases). V gave up 7 bases and J gave up 9 bases, with 18 bases separating them. Germline V gene data show CDR1 as MNHEY and CDR2 as SVGAGI. The CDR3 runs to 13 residues. DNA of the CDR3: TGTGCCAGCATTCCCGACGGGGGTGGGGCCCAGTACTTC. The encoded protein is CASIPDGGGAQYF.

This clonotype was detected only a few times. V usage is TRBV4-2 and J usage is TRBJ2-3, with TRBD2 matching 10 bases. This CDR3 contains 16 residues. Germline V gene lookup returns CDR1 LGHNA and CDR2 YNFKEQ. V gave up 0 bases and J gave up 10 bases; unmatched junction bases: 10. CDR3 sequence: CASSQDPSGGAGSQYF. The CDR3 nucleotides are TGTGCCAGCAGCCAAGATCCGAGCGGGGGGGCCGGTTCGCAGTATTTT.

The sample holds a few counts of this clonotype. Since a much larger clone is just one base distant, this may be a read error. V and J are TRBV5-1 and TRBJ1-2; possible D gene TRBD1, 6 bases. The germline V gene has CDR1 SGHRS and CDR2 YFSETQ. V dropped 2 bases and J dropped 2 bases, with 7 bases sitting between them. The CDR3 spans 13 residues. The chain's CDR3 is CASSFTGNYGYTF. As DNA, the CDR3 is TGCGCCAGCAGCTTTACAGGGAACTATGGCTACACCTTC.

The chain couples TRBV20-1 to TRBJ2-1, with TRBD2 as a possible D gene (5 bases). The CDR3 sequence is 16 residues long. V lost 6 bases and J 0 bases, leaving 18 bases between the germline ends. Germline V lookup: CDR1 DFQATT, CDR2 SNEGSKA (reference sequence). The CDR3 nucleotides are TGCAGTGCCCCGGACGCTACTAGTTCCTCCTACAATGAGCAGTTCTTC. It translates to CSAPDATSSSYNEQFF.

V gene TRBV9 combines with J gene TRBJ2-5, with 8 bases matching TRBD1. The V segment lost 0 bases and the J segment 2 bases; nucleotides outside the gene matches: 12. The CDR3 has 18 amino acids. The V gene's germline CDR1 is SGDLS and CDR2 YYNGEE. For the CDR3, the DNA is TGTGCCAGCAGCGTAGACGGCAGGGGGCATGGGAATCAAGAGACCCAGTACTTC. It yields the protein CASSVDGRGHGNQETQYF.

The J gene is TRBJ1-5, the V gene TRBV2; possibly TRBD1 for D (5 bases). Germline-derived CDR1 and CDR2 are SNHLY and FYNNEI. This CDR3 contains 13 residues. V was trimmed by 6 bases and J by 6 bases, leaving 12 bases between them. This chain's CDR3 is CASRAQGTQPQHF. CDR3 in DNA: TGTGCCAGCAGGGCCCAGGGAACTCAGCCCCAGCATTTT.

The CDR3 protein is CASSLAGIRGYTF. The CDR3 bases are TGTGCCAGCAGCTTGGCCGGCATCCGAGGCTACACCTTC. The chain couples TRBV5-5 to TRBJ1-2; D remains unclear. This CDR3 region has 13 residues. Looked up from germline, CDR1 is SGHKS and CDR2 is YYEKEE (reference sequence). The germline V and J ends were trimmed by 0 bases and 8 bases, with 11 bases remaining between them.

This clonotype was observed a handful of times. V usage is TRBV5-1 and J usage is TRBJ1-1; 8 positions match TRBD1. Per the germline V gene, CDR1 is SGHRS and CDR2 is YFSETQ. There are 16 residues in the CDR3. J lost 4 bases, V lost 2 bases, and 10 bases had no gene match. CDR3: CASSFTSQGALTEAFF. CDR3 bases: TGCGCCAGCAGCTTTACATCCCAGGGGGCTCTCACTGAAGCTTTCTTT.

This clonotype came up many times. This CDR3 is CASSGTGDTGELFF. In nucleotides, the CDR3 is TGTGCCAGCAGTGGGACAGGGGACACCGGGGAGCTGTTTTTT. The chain uses TRBV25-1 and TRBJ2-2; 9 nucleotides agree with TRBD1. There are 14 residues in the CDR3. The germline V gene has CDR1 MGHDK and CDR2 SYGVNS. V lost 4 bases, J lost 3 bases, and 0 bases stayed unmatched.

This rearrangement joins TRBV5-5 to TRBJ1-5; D uncertain. Trimming took 4 bases from V and 0 from J, leaving 14 bases between them. From germline, CDR1 is SGHKS and CDR2 YYEKEE (reference sequence). The CDR3 has 16 residues. The CDR3 sequence: CASSISQGISNQPQHF. The CDR3 DNA reads as TGTGCCAGCAGCATAAGCCAAGGTATTAGCAATCAGCCCCAGCATTTT.

The chain recombines TRBV29-1 with TRBJ2-7, with D hard to call. The CDR3 has 12 amino acids. V shed 4 bases and J shed 0 bases, with 7 bases lying between them. CDR1 and CDR2 (germline): SQVTM, ANQGSEA. The CDR3 loop is CSVAVVSYEQYF. The CDR3, as DNA: TGCAGCGTTGCTGTGGTCTCCTACGAGCAGTACTTC.

In this sample, this clonotype turned up many times. The V call is TRBV4-1, the J call TRBJ1-4, with 8 bases identical to TRBD1. V lost 8 bases to trimming and J lost 6 bases; unmatched junction nucleotides: 8. CDR1 is MGHRA, CDR2 YSYEKL, per germline. The CDR3 is 14 residues long. DNA for the CDR3: TGCGCCAGCCTTGACAGGGGCCGAGATGAAAAACTGTTTTTT. Its translation: CASLDRGRDEKLFF.

V and J are TRBV7-2 and TRBJ2-3; 8 nucleotides agree with TRBD2. The CDR3 is 15 residues long. V lost 5 bases and J lost 2; bases outside the gene matches: 6. Germline V CDR1 and CDR2: SGHTA, FQGNSA. CDR3 sequence (DNA): TGTGCCAGCAGCCCTTGGCGGGGGGTCACAGATACGCAGTATTTT. Its translation is CASSPWRGVTDTQYF.

This clonotype was seen more than once but under ten times. The chain carries TRBV5-1 and TRBJ2-1; 10 bases fit TRBD2. V trimming: 0 bases; J trimming: 5 bases; junction bases outside the gene matches: 5. This CDR3 contains 16 residues. Germline CDR1 SGHRS, CDR2 YFSETQ. CDR3 bases: TGCGCCAGCAGCTTGGTTTTAGCGGGGGGAAACAATGAGCAGTTCTTC. Amino acids: CASSLVLAGGNNEQFF.

Ten or more counts support this clonotype. This rearrangement joins TRBV4-2 to TRBJ1-1; D remains ambiguous. Germline lookup yields CDR1 LGHNA and CDR2 YNFKEQ. V gave up 0 bases and J gave up 5 bases, with 10 bases separating them. The CDR3 length is 14 residues. The CDR3 coding sequence is TGTGCCAGCAGCCAAGATCGGGTTTGGACTGAAGCTTTCTTT. Amino acids: CASSQDRVWTEAFF.

The table lists this clonotype with many counts. This chain uses TRBV5-1 with TRBJ2-1; tentative D call: TRBD1 (5 bases). V lost 4 bases and J lost 5, with 10 bases in between. CDR3 length equals 13 residues. Germline V lookup: CDR1 SGHRS, CDR2 YFSETQ. The CDR3 nucleotides are TGCGCCAGCAGCGACCTAGGGGACAATGAGCAGTTCTTC. This sequence encodes CASSDLGDNEQFF.

The V and J genes are TRBV7-3 and TRBJ2-2; possibly TRBD2 for D (6 bases). V was trimmed by 2 bases and J by 5 bases, leaving 12 bases between them. From germline, CDR1 is SGHTA and CDR2 FQGTGA. The CDR3 loop spans 15 amino acids. Written as DNA, the CDR3 is TGTGCCAGCAGCTTATATGGAGGGGCGACCGGGGAGCTGTTTTTT. It codes for CASSLYGGATGELFF. Looking up the rest from reference TRBV7-3 and TRBJ2-2 gives the full variable domain: GAGVSQTPSNKVTEKGKYVELRCDPISGHTALYWYRQSLGQGPEFLIYFQGTGAADDSGLPNDRFFAVRPEGSVSTLKIQRTERGDSAVYLCASSLYGGATGELFFGEGSRLTVL.

The chain joins TRBV7-9 to TRBJ2-1; no definite D call. This CDR3 is built from 15 residues. V dropped 5 bases and J dropped 2 bases, with 13 bases sitting between them. Looked up from germline, CDR1 is SEHNR and CDR2 is FQNEAQ (reference sequence). CDR3 DNA: TGTGCCAGCAGCCCACCTAGAACGACCTACAATGAGCAGTTCTTC. Protein: CASSPPRTTYNEQFF.

At least ten counts were recorded for this clonotype. This sequence joins TRBV11-2 and TRBJ2-5, with D maybe TRBD2 (5 bases). In germline, CDR1 is SGHAT, CDR2 FQNNGV. This CDR3 region has 11 residues. The ends were cut back, 10 bases at V and 7 bases at J, with 13 bases in the middle. The CDR3 loop is CATRGPGTQYF. CDR3 DNA: TGTGCCACCCGGGGTCCCGGGACCCAGTACTTC.

This chain links TRBV20-1 with TRBJ2-3; D is ambiguous. The V end was cut by 0 bases, the J end by 1 base, with 5 bases between. In germline, CDR1 is DFQATT, CDR2 SNEGSKA (reference sequence). The CDR3 extends over 13 amino acids. The CDR3 spells CSAREPGTDTQYF. CDR3 in DNA: TGCAGTGCTAGAGAGCCCGGCACAGATACGCAGTATTTT.

This chain connects TRBV28 to TRBJ1-4; D may be TRBD1 (6 bases). The ends were cut back, 3 bases at V and 6 bases at J, with 14 bases in the middle. This CDR3 has 15 amino acids. From germline, CDR1 is MDHEN and CDR2 SYDVKM. CDR3 residues: CASSFGGSGDEKLFF. CDR3 coding DNA: TGTGCCAGCAGTTTTGGGGGCAGCGGGGATGAAAAACTGTTTTTT.